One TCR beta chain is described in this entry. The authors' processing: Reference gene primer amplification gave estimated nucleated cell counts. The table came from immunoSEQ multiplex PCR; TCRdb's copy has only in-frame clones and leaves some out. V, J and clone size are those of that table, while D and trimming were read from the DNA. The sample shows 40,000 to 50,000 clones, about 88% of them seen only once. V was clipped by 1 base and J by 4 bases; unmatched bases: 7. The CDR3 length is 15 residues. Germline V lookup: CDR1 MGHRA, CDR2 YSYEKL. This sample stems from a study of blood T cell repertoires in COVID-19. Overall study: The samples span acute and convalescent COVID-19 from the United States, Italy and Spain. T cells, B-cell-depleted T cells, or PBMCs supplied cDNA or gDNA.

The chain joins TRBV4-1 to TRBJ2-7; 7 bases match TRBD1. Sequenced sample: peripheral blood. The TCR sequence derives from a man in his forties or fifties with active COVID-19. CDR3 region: CASSQVLTGSYEQYF. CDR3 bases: TGCGCCAGCAGCCAAGTCCTGACAGGGAGTTACGAGCAGTACTTC.